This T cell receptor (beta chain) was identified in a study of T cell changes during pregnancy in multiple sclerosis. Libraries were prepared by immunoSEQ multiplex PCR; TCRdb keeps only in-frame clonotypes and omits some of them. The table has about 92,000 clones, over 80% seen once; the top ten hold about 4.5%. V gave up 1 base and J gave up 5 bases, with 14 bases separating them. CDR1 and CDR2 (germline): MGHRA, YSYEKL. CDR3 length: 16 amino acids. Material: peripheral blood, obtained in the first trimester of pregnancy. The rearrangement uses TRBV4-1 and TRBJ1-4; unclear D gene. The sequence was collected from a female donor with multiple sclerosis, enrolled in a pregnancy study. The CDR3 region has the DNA TGCGCCAGCAGCCAAGCGTTAGCACATAAGAATGAAAAACTGTTTTTT. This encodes CASSQALAHKNEKLFF.